The TCR beta chain under discussion was sequenced for a study of blood T cell repertoires in COVID-19. The CDR3 is 16 amino acids. Germline V lookup: CDR1 SEHNR, CDR2 FQNEAQ (reference sequence). Unmatched junction bases numbered 6, after V lost 0 bases and J lost 2 bases. Only in-frame clones appear in the TCRdb table, and some are missing; sequencing was by immunoSEQ multiplex PCR. The sample contains around 250,000 clones, approximately 83% of which appear only once. The receptor was isolated from a woman between 45 and 65 years old who had recovered from COVID-19. The gene calls are TRBV7-9 and TRBJ2-5; 7 nucleotides agree with TRBD2. Sequenced material: PBMCs or T cells enriched from blood (not recorded which). CDR3 sequence: CASSLARASGQETQYF. CDR3 nucleotides: TGTGCCAGCAGCTTAGCTCGGGCTAGCGGTCAAGAGACCCAGTACTTC. Full variable domain (outside the CDR3, taken from reference TRBV7-9 and TRBJ2-5): DTGVSQNPRHKITKRGQNVTFRCDPISEHNRLYWYRQTLGQGPEFLTYFQNEAQLEKSRLLSDRFSAERPKGSFSTLEIQRTEQGDSAMYLCASSLARASGQETQYFGPGTRLLVL.